This T cell receptor (beta chain) appears in the sequencing data of a study of blood T cell repertoires in COVID-19. The CDR3 has 14 residues. The V and J ends lost 5 bases and 6 bases respectively, with 13 bases between them. Looked up from germline, CDR1 is SGHVS and CDR2 is FQNEAQ. This table comes from immunoSEQ multiplex PCR, and its TCRdb copy is limited to in-frame clones, with some not included. The sample contains around 700,000 clones, 70% to 90% of which appear only once. The rearrangement links TRBV7-8 to TRBJ2-2; D is undetermined. The material sequenced was peripheral blood. This receptor was obtained from a woman aged 18-29 years with acute or convalescent COVID-19. In DNA, the CDR3 is TGTGCCAGCAGCCCTGACTCTCATGCCGGGGAGCTGTTTTTT. This translates into CASSPDSHAGELFF.